The rows below give T cell receptor beta chains drawn from one sample of a study of blood T cell repertoires in COVID-19. Only in-frame clones appear in the TCRdb table, and some are missing; sequencing was by immunoSEQ multiplex PCR. The sample records over 15,000 clones, about 83% being singletons. The sample was peripheral blood. The receptors shown here come from a human donor in a cohort sampled during active COVID-19. CDR3s include the opening cysteine and the closing phenylalanine or tryptophan. D genes are given only for firm matches. The listing skips clone size in some rows; elsewhere it reads once, few, many or a size class.

TRBJ1-1 15 TRBV24-1 once TRBD1 TGTGCCACCAGTGATGGGAGGACAGGGAACACTGAAGCTTTCTTT CATSDGRTGNTEAFF
TRBJ2-2 17 TRBV5-1 - TRBD1 TGCGCCAGCAGCTTGGCCGTAGGGGGACAGGGTGCCGGGGAGCTGTTTTTT CASSLAVGGQGAGELFF
TRBJ2-6 17 TRBV21-1 - - TGTGCCCCTGGGGACGGACGGGAGTCTTCTGGGGCCAACGTCCTGACTTTC CAPGDGRESSGANVLTF
TRBJ1-2 11 TRBV5-8 - - TGTGCCAGCAGCTTGGCCCGGGACATCCTCTTC CASSLARDILF
TRBJ2-2 16 TRBV18 - - TGTGCCAGCTCACGTTTAAGGACAGAGAACACCGGGGAGCTGTTTTTT CASSRLRTENTGELFF
TRBJ1-5 14 TRBV18 - TRBD1 TGTGCCAGCTCCTCCGAGACAGGGAATCAGCCCCAGCATTTT CASSSETGNQPQHF
TRBJ2-3 17 TRBV4-2 - - TGTGCCAGCAGCCAAGATGTAGCAGCGAGGAGCACAGATACGCAGTATTTT CASSQDVAARSTDTQYF
TRBJ2-1 15 TRBV7-9 - - TGTGCCAGCAGCTCCCGGGATACCCCCGACAATGAGCAGTTCTTC CASSSRDTPDNEQFF
TRBJ1-5 14 TRBV27 - - TGTGCCAGCAGTTTATTGGGGGCGAATCAGCCCCAGCATTTT CASSLLGANQPQHF
TRBJ2-6 13 TRBV7-2 - - TGTGCCAGCAGCCCTCTGGGGGGTTCCGTCCTGACTTTC CASSPLGGSVLTF
TRBJ2-7 14 TRBV30 - - TGTGCCTGGGACGACAGGATGCGATCCTACGAGCAGTACTTC CAWDDRMRSYEQYF
TRBJ1-5 14 TRBV13 - TRBD1 TGTGCCAGCAGCTACAGGGGGTCGGATCAGCCCCAGCATTTT CASSYRGSDQPQHF
TRBJ2-5 15 TRBV2 - TRBD1 TGTGCCAGCAGTGAAGGGGGACAGTACCAAGAGACCCAGTACTTC CASSEGGQYQETQYF
TRBJ2-7 17 TRBV27 - TRBD2 TGTGCCAGCAGTTTATCTGGTCTAGCGGGAGTACCCTACGAGCAGTACTTC CASSLSGLAGVPYEQYF
TRBJ1-2 12 TRBV29-1 - TRBD1 TGCAGCGTTTGGGCAGGGGGCTATGGCTACACCTTC CSVWAGGYGYTF
TRBJ2-2 13 TRBV6-5 - - TGTGCCAGCAGTCCAGGGAATCTCGGGGAGCTGTTTTTT CASSPGNLGELFF
TRBJ2-3 15 TRBV7-2 - - TGTGCCAGCAGCTTAGTTCAGGGTCTCTCAGATACGCAGTATTTT CASSLVQGLSDTQYF
TRBJ2-1 12 TRBV7-2 - - TGTGCCAGCAGCCTAGGGGGGGGTGAGCAGTTCTTC CASSLGGGEQFF
TRBJ2-5 14 TRBV20-1 - - TGCAGTGCTAGTGGAGGGCAGGGGTGGGAGACCCAGTACTTC CSASGGQGWETQYF
TRBJ1-2 14 TRBV6-2/TRBV6-3 - - TGTGCCAGCAGTTACGAGTCAGGTTACTATGGCTACACCTTC CASSYESGYYGYTF
TRBJ1-2 16 TRBV6-5 - TRBD1 TGTGCCAGCAGTTATGTGACAGGGGGTCCTAACTATGGCTACACCTTC CASSYVTGGPNYGYTF
TRBJ2-5 15 TRBV7-2 - TRBD2 TGTGCCAGCAGCCCGACGGGGGGGCTGAGGGAGACCCAGTACTTC CASSPTGGLRETQYF
TRBJ2-2 16 TRBV5-8 few - TGTGCCAGCAGCGCACCCCCACCGGCGGGGACCGGGGAGCTGTTTTTT CASSAPPPAGTGELFF
TRBJ2-7 11 TRBV7-2 few - TGTGCCAGCAGCTTTAACTACGAGCAGTACTTC CASSFNYEQYF
TRBJ2-7 15 TRBV6-2/TRBV6-3 - - TGTGCCAGCAGCCCGGTTGGGAGCGGATCCTACGAGCAGTACTTC CASSPVGSGSYEQYF
TRBJ1-1 13 TRBV28 - - TGTGCCAGCAGTAGGGGCGACAACCCTGAAGCTTTCTTT CASSRGDNPEAFF
TRBJ2-3 15 TRBV11-2 - - TGTGCCAGCAGCCCCTCTGGGGCAATTGTCGATACGCAGTATTTT CASSPSGAIVDTQYF
TRBJ2-7 14 TRBV7-9 few TRBD1 TGTGCCAGCAGAGGACAGGGGGCCTCCTACGAGCAGTACTTC CASRGQGASYEQYF
TRBJ1-1 13 TRBV6-6 - - TGTGCCAGCAGTTTTGACACCAGCACTGAAGCTTTCTTT CASSFDTSTEAFF
TRBJ2-2 13 TRBV5-1 - - TGCGCCAGCACCCCTAGTGGAACCGGGGAGCTGTTTTTT CASTPSGTGELFF
TRBJ1-5 15 TRBV28 - - TGTGCCAGCAGTTTTGGTGGTGCGGGCAATCAGCCCCAGCATTTT CASSFGGAGNQPQHF
TRBJ2-5 13 TRBV10-3 once - TGTGCCTCCCATGGGGGGTCCCTGGGGACCCAGTACTTC CASHGGSLGTQYF
TRBJ2-4 14 TRBV10-1 - - TGCGCCAGCAGTGTGGGGGCAGCGGAAAACATTCAGTACTTC CASSVGAAENIQYF
TRBJ2-3 15 TRBV5-1 - - TGCGCCAGCAGCCCAGTGAGGTGGGTCCAAGATACGCAGTATTTT CASSPVRWVQDTQYF
TRBJ2-2 16 TRBV6-4 - - TGTGCCAGCAGTGAAAGGGGCTTGGGGTGCACCGGGGAGCTGTTTTTT CASSERGLGCTGELFF
TRBJ1-4 14 TRBV9 - TRBD1 TGTGCCAGCAGCCCACAGGGGGCCCCTGAAAAACTGTTTTTT CASSPQGAPEKLFF
TRBJ1-3 16 TRBV4-2 - - TGTGCCAGCACCACCCTGGGAGGGGCGCGAACAAACACCATATATTTT CASTTLGGARTNTIYF
TRBJ1-5 15 TRBV19 - TRBD1 TGTGCCAGTAGTTGGGACAGTGGGGACAATCAGCCCCAGCATTTT CASSWDSGDNQPQHF
TRBJ2-1 17 TRBV7-3 - TRBD2 TGTGCCAGCAGCCCTATCCCGACTAGCGGAGCTTACAATGAGCAGTTCTTC CASSPIPTSGAYNEQFF
TRBJ2-3 20 TRBV6-2/TRBV6-3 once TRBD1 TGTGCCAGCAGTTACGCTTCTGACAGGGGGCGCGGACTCAGCACAGATACGCAGTATTTT CASSYASDRGRGLSTDTQYF
TRBJ2-7 11 TRBV6-5 - - TGTGCCAGCACCTCGCGGCTCGAGCAGTACTTC CASTSRLEQYF
TRBJ2-5 16 TRBV7-2 once TRBD2 TGTGCCAGCAGCCCCGGCGGACTAGCGGCTCAAGAGACCCAGTACTTC CASSPGGLAAQETQYF
TRBJ2-3 17 TRBV5-1 - TRBD1 TGCGCCAGCAGCCGATTAACTCAGGGGGCAAGCACAGATACGCAGTATTTT CASSRLTQGASTDTQYF